This TCR beta chain came from a study of CD8+CD57+ T cells in acquired aplastic anemia. For CDR3 and TCR beta VDJ profiling, genomic DNA was the template used. TCRdb redid the calling of the reads with MiXCR, one entry per CDR3 protein. The sample holds approximately 99,000 distinct CDR3 sequences, around 53% seen once. This clonotype has ten or more counts. This clonotype was sampled from a human donor in good health, serving as a control. Sequencing used sorted CD4+, CD8+, or CD8+CD57+ T cells (not recorded which) from PBMCs.

CDR3 amino acids: CASSGAWETWGSPYNSPLHF. In DNA, the CDR3 is TGTGCCAGCAGTGGAGCTTGGGAGACTTGGGGTAGCCCCTATAATTCACCCCTCCACTTT. The chain combines TRBV6-1 with TRBJ1-6; D call uncertain. Per the germline V gene, CDR1 is MNHNS and CDR2 is SASEGT. Trimming removed 4 bases from V and 2 bases from J, with 24 bases in between. This CDR3 comprises 20 residues.